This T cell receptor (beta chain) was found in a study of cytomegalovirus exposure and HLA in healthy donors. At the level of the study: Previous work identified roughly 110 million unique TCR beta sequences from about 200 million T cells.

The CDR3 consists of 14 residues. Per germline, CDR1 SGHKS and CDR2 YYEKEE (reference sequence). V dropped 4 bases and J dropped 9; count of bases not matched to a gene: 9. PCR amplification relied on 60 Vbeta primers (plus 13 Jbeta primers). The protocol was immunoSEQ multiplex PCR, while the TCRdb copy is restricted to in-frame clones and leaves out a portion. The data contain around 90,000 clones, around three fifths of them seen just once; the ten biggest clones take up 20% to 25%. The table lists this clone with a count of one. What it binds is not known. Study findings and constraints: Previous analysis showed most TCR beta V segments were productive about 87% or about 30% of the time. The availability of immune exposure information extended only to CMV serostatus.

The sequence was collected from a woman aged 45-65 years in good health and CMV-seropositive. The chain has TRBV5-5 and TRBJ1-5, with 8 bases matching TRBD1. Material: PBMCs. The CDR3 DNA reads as TGTGCCAGCAGCCCTGGACAGGGAGATTTGCCCCAGCATTTT. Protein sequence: CASSPGQGDLPQHF.